A selection of T cell receptor beta chains follows, all from one sample in a study of T-cell reconstitution after alpha-beta-depleted transplantation in children. TCRdb called the PCR reads again in MiXCR, with one record for every CDR3 protein. The sample contains about 480,000 distinct CDR3 sequences, approximately 13% of which appear only once. Specimen: PBMCs from the stem cell graft donor, collected from the stem cell graft. Every receptor here comes from a human donor who donated a stem cell graft to a child with combined immunodeficiency. CDR3s include the opening cysteine and the closing phenylalanine or tryptophan. D genes are given only for firm matches. Rows give clone size only sometimes, using once, few, many, or a class for an expanded clone.

j_call clone_size v_call d_call cdr3_nt cdr3_aa
TRBJ2-1 many TRBV12-3/TRBV12-4 TRBD2 TGTGCCAGCAGTTTAGTACTAGCGGGGGCTCAGCAGTTCTTC CASSLVLAGAQQFF
TRBJ1-1 many TRBV5-1 - TGCGCCAGCAGCCGAGGGGAAACTGAAGCTTTCTTT CASSRGETEAFF
TRBJ2-5 - TRBV30 - TGTGCCTGGACCGGCGGGACGTACCAAGAGACCCAGTACTTC CAWTGGTYQETQYF
TRBJ2-2 few TRBV12-3/TRBV12-4 - TGTGCCAGCAGTCCGCCAAGGGGGGCCACCGGGGAGCTGTTTTTT CASSPPRGATGELFF
TRBJ2-6 few TRBV7-3 - TGTGCCAGCAGCCCATACACTGGGGCCAACGTCCTGACTTTC CASSPYTGANVLTF
TRBJ2-5 - TRBV15 - TGTGCCACCAGCAGAGATGACGGGAGAGGAGAGACCCAGTACTTC CATSRDDGRGETQYF
TRBJ2-7 few TRBV29-1 TRBD2 TGCAGCGTTGAAGACTCAGCGGGGACCTACGAGCAGTACTTC CSVEDSAGTYEQYF
TRBJ2-3 many TRBV9 TRBD2 TGTGCCAGCAGCGTCGGCGGGAGTGCAGATACGCAGTATTTT CASSVGGSADTQYF
TRBJ2-7 many TRBV20-1 - TGCAGTGCAACCCCCTCCTACGAGCAGTACTTC CSATPSYEQYF
TRBJ2-7 many TRBV12-3/TRBV12-4 TRBD1 TGTGCCAGCAGTTTGATCTGGGACAGGGGCACCTACGAGCAGTACTTC CASSLIWDRGTYEQYF
TRBJ2-3 few TRBV29-1 - TGCAGCGTTGAAGATCTGGGGCGTTGGGATACGCAGTATTTT CSVEDLGRWDTQYF
TRBJ1-1 - TRBV10-2 - TGCGCCAGCAGTGAGTTATTGCAGCTGAACACTGAAGCTTTCTTT CASSELLQLNTEAFF
TRBJ2-1 - TRBV12-3/TRBV12-4 - TGTGCCAGCAAAGGACATGAGCAGTTCTTC CASKGHEQFF
TRBJ2-2 many TRBV9 - TGTGCCAGCAGCGTAGCCCCCGGCAAACAGAGGAAAGACGCCGGGGAGCTGTTTTTT CASSVAPGKQRKDAGELFF
TRBJ1-2 - TRBV6-2/TRBV6-3 - TGTGCCAGCAGTTCGGACAGTGACTATGGCTACACCTTC CASSSDSDYGYTF
TRBJ1-2 few TRBV7-2 TRBD1 TGTGCCAGCAGCTTCGGGACAGGGGCAGAAGGCTACACCTTC CASSFGTGAEGYTF
TRBJ2-7 many TRBV12-3/TRBV12-4 - TGTGCCAGCAGTAGAGGAAACTACGCGAAAGGCTCCTACGAGCAGTACTTC CASSRGNYAKGSYEQYF
TRBJ2-2 few TRBV6-5 TRBD2 TGTGCCAGCAGTTACTCGGGGGGGTCGTTACCCGGGGAGCTGTTTTTT CASSYSGGSLPGELFF
TRBJ2-2 - TRBV9 - TGTGCCAGCAGCTCCCGGGACGGACCTACGACCGGGGAGCTGTTTTTT CASSSRDGPTTGELFF
TRBJ2-2 - TRBV6-1 - TGTGCCAGCAGACAGGACAGATCGAACACCGGGGAGCTGTTTTTT CASRQDRSNTGELFF
TRBJ1-1 few TRBV5-6 - TGTGCCAGCATCCGACGGAGATCTCTCGCTGAAGCTTTCTTT CASIRRRSLAEAFF
TRBJ2-7 - TRBV7-6 - TGTGCCAGCAGCCGCGGCAGATCCTACGAGCAGTACTTC CASSRGRSYEQYF
TRBJ2-1 many TRBV6-2/TRBV6-3 - TGTGCCAGCAGTTACGGGGAACGGGGAGCCAATGAGCAGTTCTTC CASSYGERGANEQFF
TRBJ2-3 many TRBV12-5 - TGTGCTAGTGGACAGACAGATACGCAGTATTTT CASGQTDTQYF
TRBJ1-5 once TRBV4-2 - TGTGCCAGCAGCCCCGGGCGGAGCAATGATCCCCAGCATTTT CASSPGRSNDPQHF
TRBJ1-4 - TRBV7-2 - TGTGCCAGCAGCTTCGGGAGTTCCAGAACTAATGAAAAACTGTTTTTT CASSFGSSRTNEKLFF
TRBJ2-3 few TRBV12-3/TRBV12-4 - TGTGCCAGCAGACCCGCGGGGGATACGCAGTATTTT CASRPAGDTQYF
TRBJ2-3 few TRBV20-1 - TGCAGTGCTGGAAGCCGTAACAGAAGGAATTCGGGAGATACGCAGTATTTT CSAGSRNRRNSGDTQYF
TRBJ1-2 many TRBV5-1 - TGCGCCAGCAGCTTGGAAAGTAACTATGGCTACACCTTC CASSLESNYGYTF
TRBJ2-5 many TRBV5-1 - TGCGCCAGCAGCTTGGAAACAGTACAAGAGACCCAGTACTTC CASSLETVQETQYF
TRBJ2-6 few TRBV2 TRBD1 TGTGCCAGCAGCAGACAGGGGGCTCCTTTCTCTGGGGCCAACGTCCTGACTTTC CASSRQGAPFSGANVLTF
TRBJ1-1 few TRBV27 TRBD1 TGTGCCAGCAGTTTATTGGGACAGAGCCTGGGGACTGAAGCTTTCTTT CASSLLGQSLGTEAFF
TRBJ2-7 - TRBV2 - TGTGCCAGCAGGAGGCGGACTGAATCCTACGAGCAGTACTTC CASRRRTESYEQYF
TRBJ2-5 - TRBV2 TRBD2 TGTGCCATCTGGACTAGCGGGGGCCAAGAGACCCAGTACTTC CAIWTSGGQETQYF
TRBJ1-4 many TRBV20-1 - TGCAGTGCTAGTTATGAGGGTAGTGGTAATGAAAAACTGTTTTTT CSASYEGSGNEKLFF
TRBJ2-3 few TRBV6-5 TRBD2 TGTGCCAGCAGTTACCCGACTAGCGGGGGGGAGCGTGCAGATACGCAGTATTTT CASSYPTSGGERADTQYF
TRBJ2-1 many TRBV12-3/TRBV12-4 - TGTGCCAGCAGTCCGCGTCTGGATGAGCAGTTCTTC CASSPRLDEQFF
TRBJ2-1 - TRBV27 TRBD2 TGTGCCAGCAGTTTATGGTCTAGCGGGAGTTCGAATGAGCAGTTCTTC CASSLWSSGSSNEQFF
TRBJ1-2 - TRBV29-1 TRBD1 TGCAGCGTCCCCGGGACAGAGGTGGGAAATGGCTACACCTTC CSVPGTEVGNGYTF
TRBJ2-2 - TRBV6-2/TRBV6-3 TRBD2 TGTGCCAGCAGTTTCCTTGCGGGAGGGCCGTACACCGGGGAGCTGTTTTTT CASSFLAGGPYTGELFF
TRBJ2-1 few TRBV6-2/TRBV6-3 - TGTGCCAGCAGTTACGTTCGGGGGCTGGGAGCCTACAATGAGCAGTTCTTC CASSYVRGLGAYNEQFF
TRBJ2-7 few TRBV5-6 - TGTGCCAGCAGCTGGGGCTCGATTTACTACGAGCAGTACTTC CASSWGSIYYEQYF
TRBJ2-7 - TRBV18 - TGTGCCAGCTCACCACGGACAGCGGCGGACGAGCAGTACTTC CASSPRTAADEQYF
TRBJ2-5 - TRBV7-2 - TGTGCCAGCAGCTTAGGAGGACAGCTCCAAGAGACCCAGTACTTC CASSLGGQLQETQYF
TRBJ2-2 - TRBV28 TRBD1 TGTGCCAGCAGTCCCAGCCTCGGGACAGGGATCACCGGGGAGCTGTTTTTT CASSPSLGTGITGELFF
TRBJ1-3 - TRBV12-3/TRBV12-4 - TGTGCCAGCACCCATACTGGAAACACCATATATTTT CASTHTGNTIYF
TRBJ2-1 few TRBV7-8 TRBD1 TGTGCCAGCAGCACCGACAGGGCGGTGTTCTTC CASSTDRAVFF
TRBJ1-1 - TRBV29-1 - TGCAGCGTTGAAGCTAGAGCGAACACTGAAGCTTTCTTT CSVEARANTEAFF
TRBJ1-6 many TRBV23-1 TRBD1 TGCGCCAGCAGACAGGGGGCGAATTCACCCCTCCACTTT CASRQGANSPLHF
TRBJ1-2 few TRBV4-2 - TGTGCCAGCAGCCACCCGGGTCGAACAGCCCAAAAGGATGGCTACACCTTC CASSHPGRTAQKDGYTF
TRBJ1-2 few TRBV6-1 - TGTGCCAGCGGGTCTTGGGGGGGCTATGGCTACACCTTC CASGSWGGYGYTF
TRBJ2-1 many TRBV20-1 TRBD2 TGCAGTGCTAGAGATCCGGGACTAGCGTTCGAAGAGGTTTACAATGAGCAGTTCTTC CSARDPGLAFEEVYNEQFF
TRBJ2-5 - TRBV29-1 TRBD2 TGCAGGTCTGGCGGGAGGGCGGAGGAGACCCAGTACTTC CRSGGRAEETQYF
TRBJ1-1 - TRBV27 - TGTGCCAGCAGATATACAGGATCGAACACTGAAGCTTTCTTT CASRYTGSNTEAFF
TRBJ2-7 many TRBV12-3/TRBV12-4 TRBD1 TGTGCCAGCAGTCCCGAGACAGGGAGCGAGCAGTACTTC CASSPETGSEQYF